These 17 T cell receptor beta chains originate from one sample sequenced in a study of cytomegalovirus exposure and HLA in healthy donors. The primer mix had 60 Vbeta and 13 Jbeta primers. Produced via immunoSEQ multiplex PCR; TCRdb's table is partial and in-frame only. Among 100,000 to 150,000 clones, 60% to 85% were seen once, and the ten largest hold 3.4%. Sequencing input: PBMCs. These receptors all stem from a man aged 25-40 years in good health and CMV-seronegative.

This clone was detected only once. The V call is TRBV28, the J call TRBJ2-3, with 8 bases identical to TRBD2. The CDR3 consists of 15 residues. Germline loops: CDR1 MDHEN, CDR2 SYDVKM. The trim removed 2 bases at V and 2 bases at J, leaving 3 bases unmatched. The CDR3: CASSLGTRITDTQYF. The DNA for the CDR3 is TGTGCCAGCAGTTTAGGGACTAGGATCACAGATACGCAGTATTTT.

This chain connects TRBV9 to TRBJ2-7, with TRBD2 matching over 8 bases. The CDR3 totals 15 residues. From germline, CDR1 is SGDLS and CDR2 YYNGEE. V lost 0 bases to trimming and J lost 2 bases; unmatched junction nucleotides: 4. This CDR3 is CASSVDTSGPYEQYF. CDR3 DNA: TGTGCCAGCAGCGTAGATACTAGCGGACCCTACGAGCAGTACTTC.

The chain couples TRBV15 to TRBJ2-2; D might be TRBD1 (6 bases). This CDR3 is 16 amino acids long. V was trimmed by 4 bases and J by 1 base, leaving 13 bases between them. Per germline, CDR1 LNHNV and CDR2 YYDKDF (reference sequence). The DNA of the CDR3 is TGTGCCACCAGCATCCTAGGACAGTTGAACACCGGGGAGCTGTTTTTT. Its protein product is CATSILGQLNTGELFF. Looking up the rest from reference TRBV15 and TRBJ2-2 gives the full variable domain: DAMVIQNPRYQVTQFGKPVTLSCSQTLNHNVMYWYQQKSSQAPKLLFHYYDKDFNNEADTPDNFQSRRPNTSFCFLDIRSPGLGDTAMYLCATSILGQLNTGELFFGEGSRLTVL.

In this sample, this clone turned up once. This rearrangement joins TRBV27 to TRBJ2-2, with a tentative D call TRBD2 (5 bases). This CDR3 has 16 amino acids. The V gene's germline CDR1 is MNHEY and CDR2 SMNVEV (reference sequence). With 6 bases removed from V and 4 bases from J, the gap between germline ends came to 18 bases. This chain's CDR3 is CASRMGTSFATGELFF. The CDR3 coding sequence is TGTGCCAGCAGGATGGGCACTAGTTTCGCCACCGGGGAGCTGTTTTTT.

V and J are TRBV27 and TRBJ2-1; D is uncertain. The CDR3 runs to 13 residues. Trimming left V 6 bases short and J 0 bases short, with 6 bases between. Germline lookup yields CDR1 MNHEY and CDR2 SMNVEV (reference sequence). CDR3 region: CASRPSSYNEQFF. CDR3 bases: TGTGCCAGCAGACCGAGCTCCTACAATGAGCAGTTCTTC.

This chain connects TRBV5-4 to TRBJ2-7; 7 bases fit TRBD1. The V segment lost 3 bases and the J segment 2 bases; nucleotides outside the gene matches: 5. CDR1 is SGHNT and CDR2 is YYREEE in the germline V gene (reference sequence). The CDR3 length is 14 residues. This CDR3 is CASSSGQIPYEQYF. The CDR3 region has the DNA TGTGCCAGCAGCTCGGGACAGATCCCCTACGAGCAGTACTTC.

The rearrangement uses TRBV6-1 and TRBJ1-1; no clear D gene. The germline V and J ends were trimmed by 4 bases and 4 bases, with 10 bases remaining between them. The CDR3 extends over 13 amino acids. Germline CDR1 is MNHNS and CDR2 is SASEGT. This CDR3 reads CASSATQTTEAFF. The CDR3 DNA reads TGTGCCAGCAGTGCCACTCAAACCACTGAAGCTTTCTTT.

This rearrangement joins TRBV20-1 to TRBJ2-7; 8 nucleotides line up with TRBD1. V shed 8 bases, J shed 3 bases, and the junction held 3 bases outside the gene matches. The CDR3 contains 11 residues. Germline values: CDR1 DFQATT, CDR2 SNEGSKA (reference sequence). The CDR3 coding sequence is TGCAGTACAGACAGGGGCTACGAGCAGTACTTC. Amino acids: CSTDRGYEQYF.

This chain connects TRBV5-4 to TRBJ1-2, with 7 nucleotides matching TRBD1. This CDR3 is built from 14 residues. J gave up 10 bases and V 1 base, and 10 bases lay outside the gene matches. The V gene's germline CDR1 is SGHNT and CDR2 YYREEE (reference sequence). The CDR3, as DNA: TGTGCCAGCAGCTTGATAGGGGGCGGTGGTTCCTACACCTTC. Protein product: CASSLIGGGGSYTF.

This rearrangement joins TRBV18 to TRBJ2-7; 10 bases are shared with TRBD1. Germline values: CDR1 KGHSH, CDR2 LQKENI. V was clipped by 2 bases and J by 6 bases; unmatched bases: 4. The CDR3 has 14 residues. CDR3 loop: CASSPGQGGIEQYF. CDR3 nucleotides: TGTGCCAGCTCACCAGGACAGGGGGGTATCGAGCAGTACTTC.

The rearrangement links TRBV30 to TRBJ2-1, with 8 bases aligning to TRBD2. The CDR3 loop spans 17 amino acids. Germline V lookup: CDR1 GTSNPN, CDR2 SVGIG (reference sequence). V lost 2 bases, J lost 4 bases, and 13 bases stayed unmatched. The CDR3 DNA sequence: TGTGCCTGGAGTCTGGCGGGGGGCTCACTCCTTTACAATGAGCAGTTCTTC. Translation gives CAWSLAGGSLLYNEQFF.

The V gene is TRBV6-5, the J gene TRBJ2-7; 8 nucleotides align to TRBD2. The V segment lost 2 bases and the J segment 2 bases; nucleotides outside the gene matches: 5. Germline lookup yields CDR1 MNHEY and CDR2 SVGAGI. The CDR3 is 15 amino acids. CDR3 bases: TGTGCCAGCAGTTACGACAGCGGGAGTACCTACGAGCAGTACTTC. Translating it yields CASSYDSGSTYEQYF.

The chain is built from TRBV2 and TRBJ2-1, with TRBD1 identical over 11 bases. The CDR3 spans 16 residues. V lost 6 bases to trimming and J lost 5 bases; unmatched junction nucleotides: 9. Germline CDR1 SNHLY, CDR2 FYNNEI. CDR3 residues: CASSASGQGVHNEQFF. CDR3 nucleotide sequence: TGTGCCAGCAGCGCCTCGGGACAGGGGGTTCACAATGAGCAGTTCTTC.

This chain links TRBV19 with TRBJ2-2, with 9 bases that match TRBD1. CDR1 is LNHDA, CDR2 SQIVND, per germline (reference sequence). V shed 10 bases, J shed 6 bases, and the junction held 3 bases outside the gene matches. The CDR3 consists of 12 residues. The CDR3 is CATYRGPGELFF. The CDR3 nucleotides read TGTGCCACGTACAGGGGGCCCGGGGAGCTGTTTTTT.

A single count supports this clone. The CDR3 loop is CAWSARYEQYF. CDR3 sequence (DNA): TGTGCCTGGAGTGCCCGCTACGAGCAGTACTTC. This chain connects TRBV30 to TRBJ2-5, with D unclear. TRBJ2-7 explains the end of the DNA better; the J call may be wrong. Germline CDR1 GTSNPN, CDR2 SVGIG (reference sequence). This CDR3 has 11 amino acids.

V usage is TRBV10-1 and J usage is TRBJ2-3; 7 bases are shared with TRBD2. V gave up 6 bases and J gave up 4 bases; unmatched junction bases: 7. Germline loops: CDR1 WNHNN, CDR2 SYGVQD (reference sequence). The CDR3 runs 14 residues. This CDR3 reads CASSEAGVADTQYF. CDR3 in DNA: TGCGCCAGCAGCGAGGCGGGAGTGGCAGATACGCAGTATTTT.

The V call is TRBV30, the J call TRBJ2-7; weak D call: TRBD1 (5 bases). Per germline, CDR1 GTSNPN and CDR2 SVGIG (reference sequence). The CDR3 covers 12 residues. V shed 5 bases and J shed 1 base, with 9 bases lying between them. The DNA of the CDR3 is TGTGCCTGGCAGGACATTTCCTACGAGCAGTACTTC. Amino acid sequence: CAWQDISYEQYF.